This is a list of T cell receptor beta chains from one sample in a study of radiotherapy plus CTLA-4 blockade in lung cancer. Profiled with immunoSEQ multiplex PCR; TCRdb holds only in-frame clones, not every one. Of some 51,000 clones in the sample, roughly 83% were seen once. The sample in question was peripheral blood, obtained from a patient treated with radiotherapy plus ipilimumab. Receptors were obtained from a human donor with non-small cell lung cancer who had a complete response to radiotherapy plus ipilimumab. Each CDR3 is given with its conserved first and last residue. The order of the fields is V gene, clone size, D gene, J gene, CDR3 DNA, CDR3 protein. A D gene is named only where the DNA matches it firmly. Only some rows state a clone size, as once, few, many or a class for expanded clones.

TRBV7-2	-	-	TRBJ1-1	TGTGCCAGCAGCTCCTCGGGGGGGAACACTGAAGCTTTCTTT	CASSSSGGNTEAFF
TRBV5-1	-	-	TRBJ2-1	TGCGCCAGCAGCGCCCAAAAACAGGGCTATGAGCAGTTCTTC	CASSAQKQGYEQFF
TRBV23-1	-	-	TRBJ2-7	TGCGCCAGCAGTCACCCCCCCGACAGAAACGAGCAGTACTTC	CASSHPPDRNEQYF
TRBV10-3	once	-	TRBJ1-1	TGTGCCATCGGTCAGACTGACACTGAAGCTTTCTTT	CAIGQTDTEAFF
TRBV10-3	-	-	TRBJ2-7	TGTGCCATCAGTGCAGGGGGGACGACTACGGAGCAGTACTTC	CAISAGGTTTEQYF
TRBV29-1	-	TRBD1	TRBJ1-5	TGCAGCGTTAGACAGGGATCGAGCAATCAGCCCCAGCATTTT	CSVRQGSSNQPQHF
TRBV5-1	-	-	TRBJ1-3	TGCGCCAGCCACGAGCCCTCTGGAAACACCATATATTTT	CASHEPSGNTIYF
TRBV5-4	-	TRBD1	TRBJ1-1	TGTGCCAGCAGCACGAGGACAGGGCCGAACACTGAAGCTTTCTTT	CASSTRTGPNTEAFF
TRBV29-1	once	-	TRBJ1-3	TGCAGCGTTACCGGAGGCCCCTCTGGAAACACCATATATTTT	CSVTGGPSGNTIYF
TRBV7-2	-	-	TRBJ1-1	TGTGCCAGCTCCCGAGGGGGTTTTAACACTGAAGCTTTCTTT	CASSRGGFNTEAFF
TRBV2	-	-	TRBJ1-3	TGTGCCAGCAGGCCCGAGGGGGGGAAAGGAAACACCATATATTTT	CASRPEGGKGNTIYF
TRBV28	-	TRBD1	TRBJ1-6	TGTGCCAGCAGGGGGCAGGGGGCTCTTTCACCCCTCCACTTT	CASRGQGALSPLHF
TRBV7-9	-	TRBD1	TRBJ1-4	TGTGCCAGCAGCTTAACTCAGGGGGTGTATGAAAAACTGTTTTTT	CASSLTQGVYEKLFF
TRBV5-1	-	-	TRBJ2-3	TGCGCCAGCAGCTTGGCCCTGGGCGGGGTAAGCACAGATACGCAGTATTTT	CASSLALGGVSTDTQYF
TRBV27	once	TRBD1	TRBJ2-7	TGTGCCAGCAGTTCCCCGGGACAGGCCCTCCACGAGCAGTACTTC	CASSSPGQALHEQYF